The entry below describes one T cell receptor beta chain. The data were taken from a study of blood T cell repertoires in COVID-19. Study details: Sites across the United States, Italy and Spain contributed samples from acute and convalescent COVID-19. T cells, B-cell-depleted T cells, or PBMCs supplied cDNA or gDNA.

Germline loops: CDR1 SGHDT, CDR2 YYEEEE. The CDR3 extends over 15 amino acids. V gave up 3 bases and J gave up 4 bases, with 14 bases separating them. In the study's own analysis: Cell counts per sample came from amplifying reference gene primers. Profiled with immunoSEQ multiplex PCR; TCRdb holds only in-frame clones, not every one. V and J calls and clone size are as listed in that table; D and trimming were resolved from the DNA. The sample holds approximately 300,000 clones, about 90% seen once. V is TRBV5-6 and J is TRBJ2-1, with D uncertain. The sample taken for sequencing was peripheral blood. This clonotype was sampled from a man aged 18-30 years with active or convalescent COVID-19. The chain's CDR3 is CASSSYSYNYNEQFF. DNA of the CDR3: TGTGCCAGCAGCTCATACAGCTATAATTACAATGAGCAGTTCTTC.